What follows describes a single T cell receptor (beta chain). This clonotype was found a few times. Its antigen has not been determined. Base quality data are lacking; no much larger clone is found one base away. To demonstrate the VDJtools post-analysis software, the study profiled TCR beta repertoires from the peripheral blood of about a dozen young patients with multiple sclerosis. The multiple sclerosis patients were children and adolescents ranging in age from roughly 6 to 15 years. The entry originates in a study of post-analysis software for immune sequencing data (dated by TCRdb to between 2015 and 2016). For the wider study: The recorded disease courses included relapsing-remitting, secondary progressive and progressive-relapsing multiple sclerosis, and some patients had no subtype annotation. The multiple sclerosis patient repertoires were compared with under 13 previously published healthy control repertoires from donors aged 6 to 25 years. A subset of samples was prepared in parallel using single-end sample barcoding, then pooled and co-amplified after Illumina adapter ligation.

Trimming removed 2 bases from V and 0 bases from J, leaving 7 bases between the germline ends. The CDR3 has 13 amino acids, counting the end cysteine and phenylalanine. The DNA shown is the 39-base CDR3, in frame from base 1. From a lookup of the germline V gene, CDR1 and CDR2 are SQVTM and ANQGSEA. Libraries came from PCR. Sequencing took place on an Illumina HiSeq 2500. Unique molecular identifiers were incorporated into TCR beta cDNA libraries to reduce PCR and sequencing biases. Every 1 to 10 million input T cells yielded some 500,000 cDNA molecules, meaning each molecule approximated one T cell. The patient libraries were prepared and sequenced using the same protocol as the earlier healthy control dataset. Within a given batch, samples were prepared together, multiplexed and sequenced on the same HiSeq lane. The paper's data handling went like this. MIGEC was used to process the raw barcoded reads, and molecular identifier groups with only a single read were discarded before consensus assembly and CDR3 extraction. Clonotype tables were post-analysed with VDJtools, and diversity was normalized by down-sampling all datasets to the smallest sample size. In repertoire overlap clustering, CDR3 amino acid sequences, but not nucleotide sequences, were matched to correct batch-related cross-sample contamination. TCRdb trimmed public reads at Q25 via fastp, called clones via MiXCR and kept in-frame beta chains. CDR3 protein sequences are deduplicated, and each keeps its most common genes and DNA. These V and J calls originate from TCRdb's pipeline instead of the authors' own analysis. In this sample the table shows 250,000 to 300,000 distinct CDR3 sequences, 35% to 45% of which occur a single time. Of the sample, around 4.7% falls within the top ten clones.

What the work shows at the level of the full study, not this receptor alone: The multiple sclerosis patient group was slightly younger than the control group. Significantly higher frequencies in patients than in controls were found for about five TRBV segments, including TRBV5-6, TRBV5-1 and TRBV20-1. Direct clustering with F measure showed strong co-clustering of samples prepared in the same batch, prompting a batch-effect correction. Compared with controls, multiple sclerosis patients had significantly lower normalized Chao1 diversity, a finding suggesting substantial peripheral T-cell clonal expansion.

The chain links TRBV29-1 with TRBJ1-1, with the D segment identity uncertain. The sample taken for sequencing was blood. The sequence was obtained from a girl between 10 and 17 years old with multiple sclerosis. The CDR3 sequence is CSVERPMNTEAFF. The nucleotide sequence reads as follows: TGCAGCGTTGAACGGCCCATGAACACTGAAGCTTTCTTT. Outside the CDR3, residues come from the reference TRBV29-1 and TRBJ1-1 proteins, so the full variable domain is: SAVISQKPSRDICQRGTSLTIQCQVDSQVTMMFWYRQQPGQSLTLIATANQGSEATYESGFVIDKFPISRPNLTFSTLTVSNMSPEDSSIYLCSVERPMNTEAFFGQGTRLTVV.